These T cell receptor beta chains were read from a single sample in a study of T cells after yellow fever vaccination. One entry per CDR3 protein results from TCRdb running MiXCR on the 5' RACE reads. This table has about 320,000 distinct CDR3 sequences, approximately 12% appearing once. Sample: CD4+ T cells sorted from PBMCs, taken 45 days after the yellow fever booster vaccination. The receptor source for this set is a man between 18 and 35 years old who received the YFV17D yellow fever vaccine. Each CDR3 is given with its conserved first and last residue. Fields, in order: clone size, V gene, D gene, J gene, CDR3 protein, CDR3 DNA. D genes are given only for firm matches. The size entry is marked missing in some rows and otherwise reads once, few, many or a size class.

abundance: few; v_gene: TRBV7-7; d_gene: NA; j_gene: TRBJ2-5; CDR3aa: CASSPQIGYQETQYF; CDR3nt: TGTGCTAGCAGCCCACAAATTGGGTACCAAGAGACCCAGTACTTC
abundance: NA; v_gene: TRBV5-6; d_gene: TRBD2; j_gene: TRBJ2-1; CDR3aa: CASSLTSGSNEQFF; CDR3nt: TGTGCCAGCAGCCTGACTAGCGGGAGCAATGAGCAGTTCTTC
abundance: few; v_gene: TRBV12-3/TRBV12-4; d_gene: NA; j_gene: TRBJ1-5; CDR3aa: CASRGNNQPQHF; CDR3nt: TGTGCCAGCCGAGGGAACAATCAGCCCCAGCATTTT
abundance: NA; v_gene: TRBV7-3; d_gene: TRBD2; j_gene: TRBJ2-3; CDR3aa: CASSSGGLAGTDTQYF; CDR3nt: TGTGCCAGCAGCTCCGGGGGACTAGCGGGGACCGATACGCAGTATTTT
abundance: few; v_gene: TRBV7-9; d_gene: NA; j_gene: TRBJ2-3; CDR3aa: CASSLQSPETDTQYF; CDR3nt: TGTGCCAGCAGCCTTCAATCCCCTGAAACAGATACGCAGTATTTT
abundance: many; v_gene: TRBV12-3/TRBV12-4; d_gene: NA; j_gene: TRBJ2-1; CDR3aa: CADRGSSRHEQFF; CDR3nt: TGTGCCGATAGGGGATCGAGCAGGCATGAGCAGTTCTTC
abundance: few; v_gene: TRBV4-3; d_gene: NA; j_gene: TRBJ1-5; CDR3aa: CASSPILGSNQPQHF; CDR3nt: TGCGCCAGCAGCCCGATCCTAGGTAGCAATCAGCCCCAGCATTTT
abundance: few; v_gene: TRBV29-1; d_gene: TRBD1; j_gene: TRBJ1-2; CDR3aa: CSVGQGSRGYTF; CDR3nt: TGCAGCGTCGGACAGGGGAGCCGTGGCTACACCTTC
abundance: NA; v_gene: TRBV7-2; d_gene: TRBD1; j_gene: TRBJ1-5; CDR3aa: CASSLSASGGQPQHF; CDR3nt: TGTGCCAGCAGCTTATCAGCGTCAGGGGGTCAGCCCCAGCATTTT
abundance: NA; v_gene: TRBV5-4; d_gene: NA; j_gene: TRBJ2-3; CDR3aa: CASSEHTGFSTDTQYF; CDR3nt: TGTGCCAGCAGCGAACATACGGGCTTTAGCACAGATACGCAGTATTTT
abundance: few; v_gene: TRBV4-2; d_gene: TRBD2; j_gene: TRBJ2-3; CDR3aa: CASSQDGGTSPTDTQYF; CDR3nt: TGTGCCAGCAGCCAAGATGGAGGGACTAGCCCGACAGATACGCAGTATTTT
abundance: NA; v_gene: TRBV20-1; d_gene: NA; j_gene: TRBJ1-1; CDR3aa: CSAREGLTEAFF; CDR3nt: TGCAGTGCTAGAGAGGGCCTTACTGAAGCTTTCTTT
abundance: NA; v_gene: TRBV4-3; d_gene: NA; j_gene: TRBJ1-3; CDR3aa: CASSRGGDTIYF; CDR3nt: TGCGCCAGCAGCCGAGGGGGGGACACCATATATTTT
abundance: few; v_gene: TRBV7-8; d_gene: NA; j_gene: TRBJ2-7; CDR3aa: CASSQPRTGGLSYEQYF; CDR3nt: TGTGCCAGCAGCCAACCTCGAACGGGGGGCCTCTCCTACGAGCAGTACTTC
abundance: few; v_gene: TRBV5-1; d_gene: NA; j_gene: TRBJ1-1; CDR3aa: CASSLSGPNTEAFF; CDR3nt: TGCGCCAGCAGCTTGTCCGGCCCGAACACTGAAGCTTTCTTT
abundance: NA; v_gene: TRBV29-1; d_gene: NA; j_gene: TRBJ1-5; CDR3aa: CSVAIDENSNQPQHF; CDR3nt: TGCAGCGTCGCCATTGACGAAAATAGCAATCAGCCCCAGCATTTT
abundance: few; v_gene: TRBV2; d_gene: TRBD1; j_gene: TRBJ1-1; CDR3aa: CASSPGTGGPEAFF; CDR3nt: TGTGCCAGCAGTCCCGGGACAGGGGGTCCTGAAGCTTTCTTT
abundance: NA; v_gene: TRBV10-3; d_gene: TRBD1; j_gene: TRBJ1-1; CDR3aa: CAIGQAGTEAFF; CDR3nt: TGTGCCATCGGACAGGCGGGCACTGAAGCTTTCTTT
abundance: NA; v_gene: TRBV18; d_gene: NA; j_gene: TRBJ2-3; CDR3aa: CASSPPGSSTDTQYF; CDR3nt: TGTGCCAGCTCCCCACCAGGTTCTAGCACAGATACGCAGTATTTT
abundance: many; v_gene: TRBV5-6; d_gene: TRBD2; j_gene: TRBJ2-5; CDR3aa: CASSSGLAGDETQYF; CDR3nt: TGTGCCAGCAGCTCGGGACTAGCGGGGGACGAGACCCAGTACTTC
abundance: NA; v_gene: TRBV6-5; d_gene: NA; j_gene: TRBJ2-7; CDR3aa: CASRTPGTLTYEQYF; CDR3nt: TGTGCCAGCAGAACCCCCGGGACACTAACCTACGAGCAGTACTTC
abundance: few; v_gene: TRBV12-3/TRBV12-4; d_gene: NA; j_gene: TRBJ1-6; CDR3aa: CASSLEGRGSGPLHF; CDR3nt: TGTGCCAGCAGTTTAGAGGGCAGGGGCTCTGGACCCCTCCACTTT
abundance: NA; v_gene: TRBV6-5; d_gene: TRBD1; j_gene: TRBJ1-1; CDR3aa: CASTKQGAVTEAFF; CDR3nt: TGTGCCAGCACCAAACAGGGGGCGGTCACTGAAGCTTTCTTT
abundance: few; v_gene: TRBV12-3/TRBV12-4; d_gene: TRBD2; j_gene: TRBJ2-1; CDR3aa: CASSPRGAGGQPEQFF; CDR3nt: TGTGCCAGCAGTCCGAGGGGGGCGGGGGGGCAGCCTGAGCAGTTCTTC
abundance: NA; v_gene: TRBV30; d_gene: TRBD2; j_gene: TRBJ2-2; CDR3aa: CAWSPLLSGGNTGELFF; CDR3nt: TGTGCCTGGAGTCCTCTGTTAAGCGGGGGGAACACCGGGGAGCTGTTTTTT
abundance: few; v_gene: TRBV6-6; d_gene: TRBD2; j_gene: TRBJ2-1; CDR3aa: CASSSGLAGTSGEQFF; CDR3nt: TGTGCCAGCAGCTCGGGACTAGCGGGTACGAGCGGTGAGCAGTTCTTC
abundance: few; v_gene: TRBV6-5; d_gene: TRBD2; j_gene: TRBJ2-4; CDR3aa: CASSQGGGSAKNIQYF; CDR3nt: TGTGCCAGCAGTCAAGGCGGGGGAAGCGCCAAAAACATTCAGTACTTC